Following are 32 T cell receptor beta chains from one sample sequenced in a study of T-cell memory formation after mild COVID-19. A single record per CDR3 protein comes from TCRdb applying MiXCR to the 5' RACE reads. The sample includes 450,000 to 650,000 distinct CDR3 sequences, about a fifth of them seen just once. What was sequenced was PBMCs or a T cell subset sorted from them (not recorded which). The receptors here all came from an adult woman who had mild COVID-19 (a few samples of this study predate the infection). Cell type and time point are not known.

This clonotype was observed a handful of times. The chain links TRBV25-1 to TRBJ2-2; TRBD2 aligns across 8 bases. Germline V gene lookup returns CDR1 MGHDK and CDR2 SYGVNS. With V trimmed by 5 bases and J by 5 bases, 4 bases remained unmatched. The CDR3 is 14 residues long. As DNA, the CDR3 is TGTGCCAGCAGTAGCGGGAGACCTACCGGGGAGCTGTTTTTT. This gives the protein CASSSGRPTGELFF.

This clonotype was counted between two and nine times. This rearrangement joins TRBV20-1 to TRBJ2-1, with a tentative D call TRBD2 (6 bases). CDR3 length equals 14 residues. Germline assignment: CDR1 DFQATT and CDR2 SNEGSKA (reference sequence). Trimming took off 3 bases at V and 13 bases at J, with 22 bases between the two ends. The CDR3 coding sequence is TGCAGTGCTAGGGCCGTAGTGGGGGACTCCACTCAGTTCTTC. Translating gives CSARAVVGDSTQFF.

The chain links TRBV7-6 to TRBJ2-5, with unresolved D. Trimming left V 3 bases short and J 2 bases short, with 10 bases between. Germline CDR1 reads SGHVS; CDR2 reads FNYEAQ. The CDR3 consists of 14 residues. DNA of the CDR3: TGTGCCAGCAGCTTTAGTTCGACTCAAGAGACCCAGTACTTC. Translating it yields CASSFSSTQETQYF.

This clonotype has at least ten counts. The V and J genes are TRBV5-6 and TRBJ2-3; perhaps TRBD1 as D (6 bases). V lost 3 bases and J 2 bases, leaving 16 bases between the germline ends. The CDR3 has 16 residues. Per the germline V gene, CDR1 is SGHDT and CDR2 is YYEEEE. CDR3 sequence: CASSWGPRGSTDTQYF. The CDR3 nucleotides are TGTGCCAGCAGCTGGGGGCCAAGGGGGTCCACAGATACGCAGTATTTT.

The chain couples TRBV7-9 to TRBJ1-2; TRBD1 matches at 10 bases. Per germline, CDR1 SEHNR and CDR2 FQNEAQ (reference sequence). The V segment lost 5 bases and the J segment 2 bases; nucleotides outside the gene matches: 8. The CDR3 runs 16 residues. The CDR3 spells CASSRLPGQGNYGYTF. The CDR3 nucleotides are TGTGCCAGCAGCCGCCTCCCGGGACAGGGGAACTATGGCTACACCTTC.

This chain joins TRBV24-1 and TRBJ1-1; unclear D gene. Germline loops: CDR1 KGHDR, CDR2 SFDVKD. The V and J ends lost 3 bases and 4 bases respectively, with 8 bases between them. The CDR3 is made up of 13 amino acids. In nucleotides, the CDR3 is TGTGCCACCAGTGATCCCCGGGGCACTGAAGCTTTCTTT. Residues: CATSDPRGTEAFF.

The chain uses TRBV24-1 and TRBJ2-3, with TRBD2 matching over 9 bases. The CDR3 spans 13 residues. CDR1 is KGHDR and CDR2 is SFDVKD in the germline V gene. V trimming: 12 bases; J trimming: 5 bases; junction bases outside the gene matches: 8. CDR3 sequence (DNA): TGTGCCCCGATAGCGGGAGTAGGAGATACGCAGTATTTT. It encodes CAPIAGVGDTQYF.

This clonotype has only a few counts. The rearrangement joins TRBV20-1 to TRBJ2-7, with D possibly called TRBD1 or TRBD2 (5 bases each). Germline CDR1 and CDR2: DFQATT and SNEGSKA (reference sequence). The CDR3 totals 11 residues. CDR3 DNA: TGCAGCCCCGGGACCCCCTACGAGCAGTACTTC. Translation: CSPGTPYEQYF.

In its sample, this clonotype was seen a few times. This chain links TRBV19 with TRBJ2-2, with TRBD1 matching over 12 bases. CDR3 length: 15 amino acids. Germline trimming cut 8 bases from V and 5 bases from J; bases unmatched to any gene: 6. Germline assignment: CDR1 LNHDA and CDR2 SQIVND (reference sequence). CDR3 nucleotides: TGTGCCAGTGAAGGGACAGGGGGCCGTACCGGGGAGCTGTTTTTT. This sequence encodes CASEGTGGRTGELFF. Full variable domain (missing parts from reference TRBV19 and TRBJ2-2): DGGITQSPKYLFRKEGQNVTLSCEQNLNHDAMYWYRQDPGQGLRLIYYSQIVNDFQKGDIAEGYSVSREKKESFPLTVTSAQKNPTAFYLCASEGTGGRTGELFFGEGSRLTVL.

This clonotype has more than one count but fewer than ten. V gene TRBV5-1 combines with J gene TRBJ2-5; no clear D. CDR1 is SGHRS, CDR2 YFSETQ, per germline. V was pared by 0 bases and J by 2 bases, with 8 bases between. The CDR3 spans 14 residues. In DNA form, the CDR3 reads TGCGCCAGCAGCTTGGTCCGGGCTCAAGAGACCCAGTACTTC. This translates into CASSLVRAQETQYF.

Remarks on this clonotype: No conserved phenylalanine or tryptophan ends this CDR3, so it is likely a read error. V usage is TRBV5-1 and J usage is TRBJ2-5; 7 bases agree with TRBD1. The junction had 6 bases not matched to a gene; V was cut back by 4 bases and J by 3 bases. Germline CDR1 and CDR2: SGHRS and YFSETQ. This CDR3 contains 14 residues. In DNA, the CDR3 is TGCGCCAGCAGCACCCCAGGGGGTGAAGAGACCCAGTACTTA. The encoded protein is CASSTPGGEETQYL.

This clonotype came up a few times. This chain joins TRBV7-9 and TRBJ2-1, with 14 bases fitting TRBD2. The V gene's germline CDR1 is SEHNR and CDR2 FQNEAQ (reference sequence). The CDR3 consists of 15 residues. The trim removed 6 bases at V and 6 bases at J, leaving 4 bases unmatched. CDR3 loop: CASRPGLAGGNEQFF. The CDR3 bases are TGTGCCAGCAGGCCCGGACTAGCGGGGGGCAATGAGCAGTTCTTC.

This sequence joins TRBV7-2 and TRBJ2-7; 7 bases map to TRBD1. Germline V gives CDR1 SGHTA, CDR2 FQGNSA. After removal of 3 bases from V and 4 bases from J, the junction contained 15 bases not matched to a gene. This CDR3 has 17 residues. The CDR3 sequence: CASSFDGASGTAYEQYF. The CDR3, as DNA: TGTGCCAGCAGCTTTGATGGAGCCAGTGGGACAGCTTACGAGCAGTACTTC.

The sample holds a few counts of this clonotype. The chain is built from TRBV12-3 or TRBV12-4 and TRBJ2-1; the D gene is possibly TRBD2 (5 bases). Trimming left V 6 bases short and J 7 bases short, with 10 bases between. CDR3 length: 12 amino acids. DNA of the CDR3: TGTGCCAGCAGGGGCCCGGGGAATGAGCAGTTCTTC. This sequence encodes CASRGPGNEQFF.

A few counts support this clonotype. The chain recombines TRBV24-1 with TRBJ2-7; 8 nucleotides align to TRBD2. The CDR3 has 16 amino acids. Germline CDR1 is KGHDR and CDR2 is SFDVKD. J gave up 2 bases and V 2 bases, and 7 bases lay outside the gene matches. The CDR3 loop reads CATSDSQAGGAYEQYF. Here the CDR3 DNA reads TGTGCCACCAGTGATTCCCAGGCGGGGGGTGCCTACGAGCAGTACTTC.

A few counts support this clonotype. The chain uses TRBV5-1 and TRBJ2-7, with 9 bases that match TRBD1. J was trimmed by 6 bases and V by 4 bases; bases with no gene match: 5. Germline CDR1 reads SGHRS; CDR2 reads YFSETQ. CDR3 length equals 13 residues. DNA for the CDR3: TGCGCCAGCAGCCAGGGACAGGGCTCCGAGCAGTACTTC. As protein: CASSQGQGSEQYF.

This clonotype came up once. This chain joins TRBV6-1 and TRBJ2-3, with 8 bases aligning to TRBD1. The CDR3 has 16 amino acids. V lost 4 bases, J lost 2 bases, and 8 bases stayed unmatched. Germline V CDR1 and CDR2: MNHNS, SASEGT. The CDR3: CASSGVTGALTDTQYF. For the CDR3, the DNA is TGTGCCAGCAGTGGAGTGACAGGGGCGCTCACAGATACGCAGTATTTT.

This clonotype has a handful of counts. This chain joins TRBV6-2 or TRBV6-3 and TRBJ1-2; D is unresolved. V lost 0 bases and J lost 4, with 12 bases in between. In germline, CDR1 is MNHEY, CDR2 SVGEGT. The CDR3 sequence is 15 residues long. CDR3 sequence: CASSYSAPVGYGYTF. The CDR3 coding sequence is TGTGCCAGCAGTTACTCCGCCCCAGTGGGCTATGGCTACACCTTC.

This clonotype was seen repeatedly, ten times or more. The V gene is TRBV4-1, the J gene TRBJ1-2; no reliable D call. The CDR3 extends over 16 amino acids. The V end lost 1 base, the J end lost 1 base, and 13 bases lay between the germline ends. CDR1 MGHRA and CDR2 YSYEKL come from the germline V gene. The CDR3 protein is CASSQVWERINYGYTF. CDR3 nucleotides: TGCGCCAGCAGCCAAGTATGGGAACGGATTAACTATGGCTACACCTTC.

This clonotype turned up a few times. V usage is TRBV3-1 and J usage is TRBJ2-2, with 14 bases matching TRBD2. The CDR3 contains 17 residues. Germline V gene sequence: CDR1 LGHDT, CDR2 YNNKEL (reference sequence). Trimming at V came to 4 bases and at J to 7 bases, leaving 8 bases not matched to a gene. The CDR3 DNA reads TGTGCCAGCAGCCTGGGACTAGCGGGGGTCTCTGGCGGGGAGCTGTTTTTT. Its translation: CASSLGLAGVSGGELFF.

J is TRBJ1-2 and V is TRBV5-5; tentative D call: TRBD1 (5 bases). The CDR3 loop spans 14 amino acids. In germline, CDR1 is SGHKS, CDR2 YYEKEE (reference sequence). The ends were cut back, 7 bases at V and 2 bases at J, with 15 bases in the middle. The CDR3 coding sequence is TGTGCCAGCGGATGGGATGGGGGGAACTATGGCTACACCTTC. Amino acids: CASGWDGGNYGYTF.

The chain recombines TRBV27 with TRBJ2-5, with D unclear. Germline CDR1 and CDR2: MNHEY and SMNVEV (reference sequence). Trimming took off 6 bases at V and 2 bases at J, with 10 bases between the two ends. The CDR3 contains 13 residues. The CDR3 DNA reads TGTGCCAGCAGCCAATCTCATCAAGAGACCCAGTACTTC. Amino acids: CASSQSHQETQYF.

V is TRBV2 and J is TRBJ2-5; unclear D gene. CDR3 length: 13 residues. Per the germline V gene, CDR1 is SNHLY and CDR2 is FYNNEI. V was clipped by 4 bases and J by 4 bases, with 10 bases between them. The CDR3 DNA reads as TGTGCCAGCAGTGCGGTCAGGTCAGAGACCCAGTACTTC. As protein: CASSAVRSETQYF.

This chain connects TRBV30 to TRBJ2-7; 9 bases fit TRBD1. The CDR3 is 14 amino acids. V lost 1 base, J lost 1 base, and 2 bases stayed unmatched. Germline V CDR1 and CDR2: GTSNPN, SVGIG (reference sequence). The CDR3 spells CAWSAGTGSYEQYF. CDR3 sequence (DNA): TGTGCCTGGAGTGCCGGGACAGGGTCCTACGAGCAGTACTTC.

CDR3 coding DNA: TGTGCCAGCCAACCAGGTGCAACTAATGAAAAACTGTTTTTT. Protein: CASQPGATNEKLFF. The rearrangement uses TRBV18 and TRBJ1-4; D is uncertain. V lost 8 bases and J lost 0, with 10 bases in between. From germline, CDR1 is KGHSH and CDR2 LQKENI. The CDR3 totals 14 residues.

This clonotype was seen only a few times. The rearrangement uses TRBV7-9 and TRBJ2-2; D uncertain. CDR3 length: 11 amino acids. CDR1 and CDR2 from the germline V gene are SEHNR and FQNEAQ (reference sequence). The V end lost 8 bases, the J end lost 7 bases, and 8 bases lay between the germline ends. CDR3: CASYGGGELFF. The CDR3 nucleotides are TGTGCCAGCTACGGCGGCGGGGAGCTGTTTTTT.

The chain carries TRBV5-1 and TRBJ2-2; 7 positions match TRBD2. The CDR3 is made up of 13 amino acids. V was pared by 4 bases and J by 9 bases, with 6 bases of the junction left unmatched. In germline, CDR1 is SGHRS, CDR2 YFSETQ. CDR3 sequence (DNA): TGCGCCAGCAGCGATGGACTAGGTCGGGAGCTGTTTTTT. Translation: CASSDGLGRELFF.

This clonotype was seen ten or more times. This chain uses TRBV4-3 with TRBJ1-4; D uncertain. Germline V gives CDR1 LGHNA, CDR2 YSLEER. Trimming shortened V by 4 bases and J by 4 bases, and 10 bases separated the two germline ends. The CDR3 is made up of 14 amino acids. This CDR3 is CASSLVLSNEKLFF. The CDR3 DNA follows: TGCGCCAGCAGCCTTGTCTTAAGTAATGAAAAACTGTTTTTT.

This clonotype was observed many times. The V gene is TRBV7-9, the J gene TRBJ2-5; a possible D gene is TRBD2 (5 bases). Trimming left V 1 base short and J 4 bases short, with 10 bases between. The CDR3 is 14 residues long. Germline V CDR1 and CDR2: SEHNR, FQNEAQ (reference sequence). The CDR3 spells CASSLVSGGETQYF. For the CDR3, the DNA is TGTGCCAGCAGCTTAGTATCAGGAGGAGAGACCCAGTACTTC.

This clonotype was picked up a small number of times. The CDR3 sequence: CASSLGWGANTGELFF. The DNA for the CDR3 is TGTGCCAGCAGCTTAGGCTGGGGTGCGAACACCGGGGAGCTGTTTTTT. The V call is TRBV13, the J call TRBJ2-2; D gene unclear. Trimming pared 0 bases from V and 0 bases from J, leaving 8 bases between. This CDR3 contains 16 residues. Germline assignment: CDR1 PRHDT and CDR2 FYEKMQ (reference sequence).

This clonotype was seen only a few times. The chain has TRBV6-5 and TRBJ2-7; 7 bases match TRBD1. The CDR3 is 13 residues long. V gave up 6 bases and J gave up 3 bases; unmatched junction bases: 5. Per germline, CDR1 MNHEY and CDR2 SVGAGI. In DNA, the CDR3 is TGTGCCAGCAGGGATACAGGGGACTACGAGCAGTACTTC. As protein: CASRDTGDYEQYF.

The chain has TRBV4-2 and TRBJ2-5; D perhaps matches TRBD2 (5 bases). Trimming cost V 2 bases and J 4 bases, with 11 bases left between them. The CDR3 loop spans 14 amino acids. Germline CDR1 and CDR2: LGHNA and YNFKEQ. CDR3 loop: CASSQTEGGETQYF. In DNA form, the CDR3 reads TGTGCCAGCAGCCAAACAGAGGGTGGAGAGACCCAGTACTTC.